This T cell receptor (beta chain) emerged from a study of T cells expressing NK-cell markers. Overall study context: Sorted T-cell subsets CD3+CD56+NKG2C+, CD3+CD56+NKG2C- and CD3+CD56-NKG2C+ were TCR beta-sequenced.

In the case of this clonotype: The antigen is unknown.

General study findings and limits: These clonotypes additionally ranked first within the CD3+CD56-NKG2C+ fraction of a few donors.

The cDNA for TCR beta came from 5'RACE template switching with UMIs. TCRdb re-analyzed the 5' RACE reads; it lists each CDR3 protein once, without DNA. Recorded for this sample: fewer than 25,000 distinct CDR3 sequences. The CDR3 is made up of 13 amino acids. The germline gives CDR1 DFQATT, CDR2 SNEGSKA (reference sequence). This sequence was found in a man aged 18 to 70 in good health. The V gene is TRBV20-1, the J gene TRBJ2-7; the TCRdb D gene call, TRBD2, has no DNA to confirm it. The sample comprised blood T cells: a sorted CD56 or NKG2C T cell subset, CD4+ or CD8+ T cells, or bulk PBMC T cells (not recorded which). The CDR3 loop is CSARTSGGYEQYF.